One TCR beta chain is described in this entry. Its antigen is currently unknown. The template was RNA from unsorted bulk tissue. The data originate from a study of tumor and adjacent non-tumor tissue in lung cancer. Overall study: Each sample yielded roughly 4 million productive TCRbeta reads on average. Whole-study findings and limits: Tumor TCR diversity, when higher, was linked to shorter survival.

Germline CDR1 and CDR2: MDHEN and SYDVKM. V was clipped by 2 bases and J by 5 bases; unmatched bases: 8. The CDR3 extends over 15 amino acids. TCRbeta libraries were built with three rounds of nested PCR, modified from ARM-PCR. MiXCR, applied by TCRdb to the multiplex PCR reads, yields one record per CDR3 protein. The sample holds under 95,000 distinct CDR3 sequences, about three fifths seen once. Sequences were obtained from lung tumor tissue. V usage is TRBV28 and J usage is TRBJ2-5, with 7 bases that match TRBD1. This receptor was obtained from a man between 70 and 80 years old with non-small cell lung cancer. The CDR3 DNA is TGTGCCAGCAGTTTACGCAGGGGGAGTCGGGAGACCCAGTACTTC. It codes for CASSLRRGSRETQYF.